This T cell receptor beta chain is from a study of blood T cell repertoires in COVID-19. TCRdb keeps only in-frame clones here, not all; method: immunoSEQ multiplex PCR. This sample has around 140,000 clones, with around nine tenths found just once. With V trimmed by 4 bases and J by 5 bases, 7 bases remained unmatched. Germline values: CDR1 KGHSH, CDR2 LQKENI. The CDR3 loop spans 14 amino acids. This sequence was found in an older woman with COVID-19, enrolled during active disease. The source material was peripheral blood. V gene TRBV18 combines with J gene TRBJ2-5; the match to TRBD1 covers 7 bases. CDR3 sequence (DNA): TGTGCCAGCTCACAACAGGGGTACAAGGAGACCCAGTACTTC. Protein: CASSQQGYKETQYF.